A single T cell receptor (beta chain) is shown here with its context. The record originates from a study of control samples from healthy donors and cancer patients. Clones were read by immunoSEQ multiplex PCR, and TCRdb kept only the in-frame ones, dropping some. The sample comprises 65,000 to 95,000 clones, around 89% of which are singletons, and 7.2% rests with the top ten. The TCR comes from a man aged 45-60 years in good health. Sequencing was done on a sample of blood.

CDR3 protein: CASSVALAGGHWIDTQYF. CDR3 in DNA: TGTGCCAGCAGCGTAGCCCTAGCGGGGGGGCATTGGATAGATACGCAGTATTTT. The chain combines TRBV9 with TRBJ2-3; 12 bases fit TRBD2. With 0 bases clipped from V and 5 bases from J, the junction kept 10 bases outside the gene matches. The CDR3 spans 18 residues. From germline, CDR1 is SGDLS and CDR2 YYNGEE.